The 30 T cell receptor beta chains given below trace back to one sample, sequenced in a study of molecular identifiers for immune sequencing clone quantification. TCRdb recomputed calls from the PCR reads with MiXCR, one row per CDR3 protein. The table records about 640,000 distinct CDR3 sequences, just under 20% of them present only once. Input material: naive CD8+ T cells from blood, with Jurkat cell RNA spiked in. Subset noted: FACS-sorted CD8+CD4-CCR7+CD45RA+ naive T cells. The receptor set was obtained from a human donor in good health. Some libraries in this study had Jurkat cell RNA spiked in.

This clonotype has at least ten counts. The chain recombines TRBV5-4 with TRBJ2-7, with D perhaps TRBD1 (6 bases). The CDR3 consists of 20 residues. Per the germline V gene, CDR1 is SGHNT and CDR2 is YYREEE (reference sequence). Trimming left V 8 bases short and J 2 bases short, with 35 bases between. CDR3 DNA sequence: TGTGCCAGTTGGGAGTACTCGGGGCCGAGCCCATTCACAGGGACCTACGAGCAGTACTTC. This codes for CASWEYSGPSPFTGTYEQYF.

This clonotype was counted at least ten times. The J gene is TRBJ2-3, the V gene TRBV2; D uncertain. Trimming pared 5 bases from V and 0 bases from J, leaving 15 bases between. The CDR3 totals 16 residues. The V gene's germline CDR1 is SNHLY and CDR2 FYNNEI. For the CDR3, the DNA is TGTGCCAGCAGTACCTCACGGATCCATAGCACAGATACGCAGTATTTT. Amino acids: CASSTSRIHSTDTQYF.

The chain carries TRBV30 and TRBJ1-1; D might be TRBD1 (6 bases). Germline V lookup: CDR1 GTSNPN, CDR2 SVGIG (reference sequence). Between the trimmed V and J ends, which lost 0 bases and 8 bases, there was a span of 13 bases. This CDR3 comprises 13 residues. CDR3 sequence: CAWSVRQGYEAFF. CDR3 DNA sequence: TGTGCCTGGAGTGTAAGGCAGGGGTACGAAGCTTTCTTT.

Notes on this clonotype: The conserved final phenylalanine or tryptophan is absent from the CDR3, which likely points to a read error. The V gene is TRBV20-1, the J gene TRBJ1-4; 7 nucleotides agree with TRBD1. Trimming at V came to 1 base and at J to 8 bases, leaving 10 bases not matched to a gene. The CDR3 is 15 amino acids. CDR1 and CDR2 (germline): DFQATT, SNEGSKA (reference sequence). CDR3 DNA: TGCAGTGCTAGAGCCCCGACAGGGCTATACGAAAAACTGTTTATT. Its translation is CSARAPTGLYEKLFI.

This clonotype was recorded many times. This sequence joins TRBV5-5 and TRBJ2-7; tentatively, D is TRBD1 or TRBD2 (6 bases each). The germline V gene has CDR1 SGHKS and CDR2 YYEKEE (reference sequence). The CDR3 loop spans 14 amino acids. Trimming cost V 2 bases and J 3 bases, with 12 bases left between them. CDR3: CASSLGGPDYEQYF. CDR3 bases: TGTGCCAGCAGCTTAGGGGGGCCCGACTACGAGCAGTACTTC.

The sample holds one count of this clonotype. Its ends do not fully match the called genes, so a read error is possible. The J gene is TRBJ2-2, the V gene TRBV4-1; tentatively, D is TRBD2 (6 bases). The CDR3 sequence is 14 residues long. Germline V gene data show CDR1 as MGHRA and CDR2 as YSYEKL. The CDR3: CASSREKDGGELVF. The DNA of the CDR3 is TGCGCCAGCAGCCGAGAAAAGGATGGCGGGGAGCTGGTTTTT.

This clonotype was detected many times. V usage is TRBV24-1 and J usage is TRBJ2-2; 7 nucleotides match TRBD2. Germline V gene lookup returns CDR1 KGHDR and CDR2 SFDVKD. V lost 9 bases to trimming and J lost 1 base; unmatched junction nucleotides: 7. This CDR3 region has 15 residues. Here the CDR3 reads CATQETSMNTGELFF. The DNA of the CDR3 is TGTGCCACCCAGGAGACTAGCATGAACACCGGGGAGCTGTTTTTT.

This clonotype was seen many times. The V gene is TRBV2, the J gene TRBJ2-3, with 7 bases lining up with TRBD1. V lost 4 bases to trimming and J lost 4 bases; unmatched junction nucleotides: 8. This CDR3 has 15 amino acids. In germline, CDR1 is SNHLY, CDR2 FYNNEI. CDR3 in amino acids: CASSGDSFIPDTQYF. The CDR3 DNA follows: TGTGCCAGCAGTGGGGACAGTTTTATCCCAGATACGCAGTATTTT.

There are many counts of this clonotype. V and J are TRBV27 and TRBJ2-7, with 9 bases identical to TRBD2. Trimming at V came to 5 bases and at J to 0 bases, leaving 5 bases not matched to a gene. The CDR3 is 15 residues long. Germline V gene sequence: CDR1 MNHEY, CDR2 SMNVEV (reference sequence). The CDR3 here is CASSVTSGTSYEQYF. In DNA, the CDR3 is TGTGCCAGCAGTGTGACTAGCGGAACCTCCTACGAGCAGTACTTC.

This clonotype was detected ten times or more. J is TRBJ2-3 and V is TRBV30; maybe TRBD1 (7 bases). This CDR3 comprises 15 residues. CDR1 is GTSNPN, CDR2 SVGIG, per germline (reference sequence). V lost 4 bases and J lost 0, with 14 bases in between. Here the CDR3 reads CAWTSTGTSTDTQYF. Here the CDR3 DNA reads TGTGCCTGGACCTCGACAGGGACTAGCACAGATACGCAGTATTTT.

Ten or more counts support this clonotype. CDR3 DNA sequence: TGTGCCAGCAGCTTAGGAGGTTCTGGAAACACCATATATTTT. It codes for CASSLGGSGNTIYF. The chain joins TRBV27 to TRBJ1-3; D is uncertain. CDR1 and CDR2 from the germline V gene are MNHEY and SMNVEV (reference sequence). V was cut by 6 bases and J by 1 base, with 10 bases left in between. The CDR3 is 14 amino acids.

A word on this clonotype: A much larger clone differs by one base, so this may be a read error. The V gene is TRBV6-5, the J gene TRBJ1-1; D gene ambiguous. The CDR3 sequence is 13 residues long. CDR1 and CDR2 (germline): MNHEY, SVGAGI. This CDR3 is CGSSYSVNTEAFF. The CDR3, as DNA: TGTGGCAGCAGTTATAGCGTGAACACTGAAGCTTTCTTT.

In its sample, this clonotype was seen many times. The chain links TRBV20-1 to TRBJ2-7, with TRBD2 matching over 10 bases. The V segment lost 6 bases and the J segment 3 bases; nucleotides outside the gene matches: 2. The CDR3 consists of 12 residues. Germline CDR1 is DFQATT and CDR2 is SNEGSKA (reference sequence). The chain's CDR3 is CSARTSGYEQYF. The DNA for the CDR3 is TGCAGTGCGCGGACTAGCGGCTACGAGCAGTACTTC.

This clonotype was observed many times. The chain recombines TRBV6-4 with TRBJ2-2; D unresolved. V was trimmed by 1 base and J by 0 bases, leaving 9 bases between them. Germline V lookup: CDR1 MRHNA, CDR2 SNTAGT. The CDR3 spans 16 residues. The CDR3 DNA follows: TGTGCCAGCAGTGACTTGAGACCGCCGAACACCGGGGAGCTGTTTTTT. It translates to CASSDLRPPNTGELFF.

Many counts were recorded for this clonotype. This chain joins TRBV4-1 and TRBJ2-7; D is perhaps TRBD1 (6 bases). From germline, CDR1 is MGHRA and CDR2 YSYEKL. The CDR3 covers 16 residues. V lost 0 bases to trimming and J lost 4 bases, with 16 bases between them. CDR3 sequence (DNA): TGCGCCAGCAGCCAAGATCACAGGGTGGGATTTTACGAGCAGTACTTC. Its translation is CASSQDHRVGFYEQYF.

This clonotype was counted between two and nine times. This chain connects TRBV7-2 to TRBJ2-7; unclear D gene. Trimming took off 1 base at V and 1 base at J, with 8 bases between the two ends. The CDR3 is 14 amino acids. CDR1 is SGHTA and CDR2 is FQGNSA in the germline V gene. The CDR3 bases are TGTGCCAGCAGCTTAGATGACATATCCTACGAGCAGTACTTC. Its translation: CASSLDDISYEQYF.

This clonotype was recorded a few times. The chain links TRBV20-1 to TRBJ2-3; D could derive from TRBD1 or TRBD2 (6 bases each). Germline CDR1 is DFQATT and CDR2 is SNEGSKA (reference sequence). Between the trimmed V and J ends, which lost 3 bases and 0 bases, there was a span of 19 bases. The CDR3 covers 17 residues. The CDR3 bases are TGCAGTGCTAGCCGAGACGGGGGCCGAATAAGCACAGATACGCAGTATTTT. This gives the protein CSASRDGGRISTDTQYF.

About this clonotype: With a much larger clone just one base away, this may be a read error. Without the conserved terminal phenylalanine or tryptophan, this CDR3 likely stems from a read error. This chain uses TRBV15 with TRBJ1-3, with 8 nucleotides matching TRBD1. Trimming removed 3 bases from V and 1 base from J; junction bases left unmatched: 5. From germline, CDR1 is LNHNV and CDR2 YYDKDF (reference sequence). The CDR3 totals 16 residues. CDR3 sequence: CATSSRQGPSGNTIYS. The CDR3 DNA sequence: TGTGCCACCAGCAGCCGACAGGGGCCATCTGGAAACACCATATATTCT.

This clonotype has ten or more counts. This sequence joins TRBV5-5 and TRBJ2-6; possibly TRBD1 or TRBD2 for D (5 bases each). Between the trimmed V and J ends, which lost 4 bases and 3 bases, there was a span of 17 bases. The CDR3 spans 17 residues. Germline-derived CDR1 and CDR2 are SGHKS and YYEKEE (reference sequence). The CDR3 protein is CASSLTGPGYGANVLTF. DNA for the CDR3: TGTGCCAGCAGCCTGACGGGGCCAGGGTATGGGGCCAACGTCCTGACTTTC.

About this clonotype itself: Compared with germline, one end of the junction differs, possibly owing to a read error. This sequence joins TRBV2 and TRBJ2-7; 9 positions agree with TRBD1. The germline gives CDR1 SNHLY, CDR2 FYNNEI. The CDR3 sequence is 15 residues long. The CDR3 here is CASRPSGTGFGERYF. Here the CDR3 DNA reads TGTGCCAGCAGGCCGTCCGGGACAGGGTTCGGCGAGCGGTACTTC. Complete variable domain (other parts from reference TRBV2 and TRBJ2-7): EPEVTQTPSHQVTQMGQEVILRCVPISNHLYFYWYRQILGQKVEFLVSFYNNEISEKSEIFDDQFSVERPDGSNFTLKIRSTKLEDSAMYFCASRPSGTGFGERYFGPGTRLTVT.

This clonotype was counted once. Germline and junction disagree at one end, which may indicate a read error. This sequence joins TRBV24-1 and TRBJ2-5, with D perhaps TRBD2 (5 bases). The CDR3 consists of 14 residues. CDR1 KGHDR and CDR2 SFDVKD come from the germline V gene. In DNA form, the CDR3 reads TGTGCCACCGGTGATTTCCGGGAACAAGAGACCCAGTACTTC. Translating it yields CATGDFREQETQYF.

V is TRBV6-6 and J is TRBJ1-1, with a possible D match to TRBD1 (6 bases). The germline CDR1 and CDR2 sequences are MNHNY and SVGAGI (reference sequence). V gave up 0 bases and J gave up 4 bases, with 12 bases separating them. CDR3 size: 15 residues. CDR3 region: CASSYSGQQSTEAFF. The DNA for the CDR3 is TGTGCCAGCAGTTACTCAGGACAGCAGAGCACTGAAGCTTTCTTT.

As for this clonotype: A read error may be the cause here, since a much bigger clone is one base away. The CDR3 nucleotides are TGCGCCAACAGCCAAGACGACAGGCCCACTGAAGCTTTCTTT. This gives the protein CANSQDDRPTEAFF. The V gene is TRBV4-1, the J gene TRBJ1-1, with TRBD1 as a possible D gene (6 bases). The germline gives CDR1 MGHRA, CDR2 YSYEKL. This CDR3 has 14 residues.

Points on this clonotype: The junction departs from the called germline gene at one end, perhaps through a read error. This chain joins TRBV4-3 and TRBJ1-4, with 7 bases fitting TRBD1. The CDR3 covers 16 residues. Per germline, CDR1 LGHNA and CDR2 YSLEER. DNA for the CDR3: TGCGCCAGCAGCGGGGACAGAGGATTAACTAATGAAAAACTGCTTTTT. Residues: CASSGDRGLTNEKLLF.

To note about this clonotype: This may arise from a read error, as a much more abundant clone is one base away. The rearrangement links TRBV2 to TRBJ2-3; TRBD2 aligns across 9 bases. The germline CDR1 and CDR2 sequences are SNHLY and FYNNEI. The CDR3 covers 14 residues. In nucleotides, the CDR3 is TGTGCCAGCAGTGACCCTAGCGGGGTAGATGCGCAGTATTTT. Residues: CASSDPSGVDAQYF.

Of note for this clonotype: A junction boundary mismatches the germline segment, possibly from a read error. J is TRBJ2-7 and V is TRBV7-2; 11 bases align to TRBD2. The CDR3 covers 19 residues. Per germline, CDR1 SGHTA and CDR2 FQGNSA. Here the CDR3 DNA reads TGTGCCAGCAGCTTAGGCCCGCTAGCGGGAGGTCGCAGGTCCTGCGAGCAGTACTTC. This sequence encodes CASSLGPLAGGRRSCEQYF.

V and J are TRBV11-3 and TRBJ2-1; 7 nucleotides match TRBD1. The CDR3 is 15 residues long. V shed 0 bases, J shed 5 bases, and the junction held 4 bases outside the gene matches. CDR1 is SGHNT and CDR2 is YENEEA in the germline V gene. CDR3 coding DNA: TGTGCCAGCAGCTTAGAGAGGGGGCTCGACAATGAGCAGTTCTTC. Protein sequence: CASSLERGLDNEQFF. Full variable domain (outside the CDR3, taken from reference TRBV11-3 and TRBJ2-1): EAGVVQSPRYKIIEKKQPVAFWCNPISGHNTLYWYLQNLGQGPELLIRYENEEAVDDSQLPKDRFSAERLKGVDSTLKIQPAELGDSAVYLCASSLERGLDNEQFFGPGTRLTVL.

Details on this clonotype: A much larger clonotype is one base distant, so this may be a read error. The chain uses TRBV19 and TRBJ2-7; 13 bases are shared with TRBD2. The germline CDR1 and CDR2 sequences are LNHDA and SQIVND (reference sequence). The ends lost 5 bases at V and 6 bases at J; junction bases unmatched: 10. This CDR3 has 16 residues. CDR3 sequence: CASSGPGTSGVVEQYF. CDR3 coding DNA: TGTGCCAGTAGTGGCCCCGGGACTAGCGGGGTTGTCGAGCAGTACTTC.

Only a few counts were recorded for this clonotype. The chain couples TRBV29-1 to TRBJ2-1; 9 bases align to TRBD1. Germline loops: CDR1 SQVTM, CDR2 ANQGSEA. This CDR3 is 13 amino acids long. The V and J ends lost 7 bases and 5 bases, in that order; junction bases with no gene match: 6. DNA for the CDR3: TGCAGCGGAGGACAGGGGTGGGACAATGAGCAGTTCTTC. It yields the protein CSGGQGWDNEQFF.

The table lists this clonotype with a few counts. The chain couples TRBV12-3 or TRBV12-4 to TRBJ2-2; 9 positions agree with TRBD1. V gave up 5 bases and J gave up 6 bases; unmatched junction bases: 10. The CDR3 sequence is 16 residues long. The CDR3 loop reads CASSASGTGWAGELFF. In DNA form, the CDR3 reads TGTGCCAGCAGTGCCTCCGGGACAGGGTGGGCCGGGGAGCTGTTTTTT.